A selection of T cell receptor beta chains follows, all from one sample in a study of CD8 T cells in ankylosing spondylitis. In TCRdb, the 5' RACE reads were re-called with MiXCR into one record per CDR3 protein. The table lists about 36,000 distinct CDR3 sequences, roughly 12% of them singletons. The sequencing input was synovial fluid, either unsorted or a sorted T cell fraction (not recorded which). Receptors originate from a male donor with ankylosing spondylitis. Each CDR3 is given with its conserved first and last residue. A D gene is named only where the DNA matches it firmly. Not all rows give a size; the values are once, few, many and, for expanded clones, a class.

>TRBV6-1|TRBJ2-1|NA|15|few
CASSVQYSSYNEQFF
TGTGCCAGCAGTGTTCAGTACAGCTCCTACAATGAGCAGTTCTTC
>TRBV10-3|TRBJ2-1|NA|18|many
CAISIRQGETAAYNEQFF
TGTGCCATCTCGATTCGCCAAGGAGAGACCGCCGCCTACAATGAGCAGTTCTTC
>TRBV4-2|TRBJ2-7|NA|15|many
CASSQGGTTSYEQYF
TGTGCCAGCAGCCAAGGAGGGACAACCTCCTACGAGCAGTACTTC
>TRBV6-2/TRBV6-3|TRBJ2-1|NA|13|NA
CASSYSGYNEQFF
TGTGCCAGCAGTTACTCGGGCTACAATGAGCAGTTCTTC
>TRBV20-1|TRBJ2-1|NA|15|NA
CSAGIAESSYNEQFF
TGCAGTGCCGGGATAGCGGAAAGCTCCTACAATGAGCAGTTCTTC
>TRBV12-3/TRBV12-4|TRBJ1-4|NA|13|NA
CASSPRTYEKLFF
TGTGCCAGCAGTCCCAGGACATACGAAAAACTGTTTTTT
>TRBV10-2|TRBJ2-4|NA|11|many
CASGSMNIQYF
TGCGCCAGCGGCAGTATGAACATTCAGTACTTC
>TRBV4-2|TRBJ1-5|NA|15|NA
CARGPGIRGNQPQHF
TGTGCCAGGGGCCCCGGGATTCGGGGCAATCAGCCCCAGCATTTT
>TRBV14|TRBJ2-1|TRBD2|16|NA
CASSPTSGSPYNEQFF
TGTGCCAGCAGCCCGACTAGCGGGAGCCCCTACAATGAGCAGTTCTTC
>TRBV20-1|TRBJ2-3|TRBD2|16|NA
CSAESSGRAGSDTQYF
TGCAGTGCAGAATCTAGCGGGAGGGCCGGGTCAGATACGCAGTATTTT
>TRBV10-3|TRBJ2-7|TRBD2|13|few
CAVRSGSGYEQYF
TGTGCCGTCAGAAGCGGGAGTGGTTACGAGCAGTACTTC
>TRBV7-9|TRBJ1-3|NA|14|many
CASSPRASGNTIYF
TGTGCCAGCAGCCCCCGCGCGTCTGGAAACACCATATATTTT
>TRBV27|TRBJ1-1|NA|13|few
CASAADRSTEAFF
TGTGCCAGTGCCGCTGATCGGTCAACTGAAGCTTTCTTT
>TRBV12-3/TRBV12-4|TRBJ2-3|NA|12|few
CASSFRVGTQYF
TGTGCCAGCAGTTTTCGGGTAGGGACGCAGTATTTT
>TRBV20-1|TRBJ2-2|NA|15|many
CSARVLGTDTGELFF
TGCAGTGCTAGAGTACTAGGAACGGACACCGGGGAGCTGTTTTTT
>TRBV2|TRBJ2-2|NA|11|medium-sized
CASRNTGELFF
TGTGCCAGCAGGAACACCGGGGAGCTGTTTTTT
>TRBV28|TRBJ2-3|NA|17|NA
CASSLANPGRRLDTQYF
TGTGCCAGCAGCCTGGCTAACCCAGGACGGCGGTTGGATACGCAGTATTTT
>TRBV10-3|TRBJ2-7|NA|14|many
CAITNREGHYEQYF
TGTGCCATCACTAACAGAGAAGGTCACTACGAGCAGTACTTC
>TRBV7-3|TRBJ2-1|TRBD2|16|few
CASSHGTSGAHNEQFF
TGTGCCAGCAGCCACGGGACTAGCGGGGCCCACAATGAGCAGTTCTTC
>TRBV12-3/TRBV12-4|TRBJ1-2|NA|13|few
CASSLGQIYGYTF
TGTGCCAGCAGTTTAGGACAGATCTATGGCTACACCTTC
>TRBV7-8|TRBJ2-7|NA|12|NA
CASSTGVYEQYF
TGTGCCAGCAGCACAGGAGTTTACGAGCAGTACTTC
>TRBV19|TRBJ2-7|NA|13|NA
CASSMNRAYEQYF
TGTGCCAGTAGTATGAACAGGGCCTACGAGCAGTACTTC
>TRBV5-6|TRBJ2-1|NA|16|NA
CASSLSEGGFYNEQFF
TGTGCCAGCTCCCTATCGGAGGGAGGATTCTACAATGAGCAGTTCTTC
>TRBV11-2|TRBJ2-5|NA|17|few
CASSLGLGPRYQETQYF
TGTGCCAGCAGCTTAGGACTGGGACCGAGGTACCAAGAGACCCAGTACTTC
>TRBV6-1|TRBJ1-1|NA|13|few
CASSQRVAGEAFF
TGTGCCAGCAGCCAGAGGGTGGCAGGGGAAGCTTTCTTT
>TRBV15|TRBJ2-7|NA|14|few
CATSREGEVNEQYF
TGTGCCACCAGCAGAGAGGGGGAAGTGAACGAGCAGTACTTC
>TRBV9|TRBJ1-1|TRBD1|15|few
CASSGGQGRNTEAFF
TGTGCCAGCAGCGGGGGACAGGGAAGGAACACTGAAGCTTTCTTT
>TRBV6-2/TRBV6-3|TRBJ1-1|NA|15|NA
CASSYSNRKNTEAFF
TGTGCCAGCAGTTACTCTAACAGAAAGAACACTGAAGCTTTCTTT
>TRBV5-1|TRBJ1-2|NA|14|many
CASSLAGTYYGYTF
TGCGCCAGCAGCTTGGCCGGGACCTACTATGGCTACACCTTC
>TRBV5-4|TRBJ1-2|NA|13|few
CASSLEGGYGYTF
TGTGCCAGCAGCTTGGAGGGCGGCTATGGCTACACCTTC
>TRBV24-1|TRBJ2-5|NA|18|many
CATSDFAGAPPYQETQYF
TGTGCCACCAGTGATTTTGCGGGGGCCCCACCGTACCAAGAGACCCAGTACTTC
>TRBV29-1|TRBJ1-5|NA|15|many
CSVETGGPLDRAQHF
TGCAGCGTTGAAACGGGGGGCCCTTTGGATAGGGCCCAGCATTTT
>TRBV6-2/TRBV6-3|TRBJ2-2|NA|14|many
CASRTDLPTGELFF
TGTGCCAGCAGGACGGATCTCCCCACCGGGGAGCTGTTTTTT
>TRBV6-2/TRBV6-3|TRBJ2-1|NA|11|many
CASSINGEQFF
TGTGCCAGCAGCATTAACGGTGAGCAGTTCTTC
>TRBV21-1|TRBJ2-1|NA|15|NA
CASRVRQGASDEQFF
TGTGCCAGCCGAGTTCGACAGGGGGCATCGGATGAGCAGTTCTTC
>TRBV20-1|TRBJ2-1|TRBD1|16|medium-sized
CSASFPGQGDYNEQFF
TGCAGTGCTAGTTTCCCGGGACAGGGGGATTACAATGAGCAGTTCTTC
>TRBV7-8|TRBJ1-2|NA|12|many
CASSSGGMSYTF
TGTGCCAGCAGCTCGGGGGGGATGAGCTACACCTTC
>TRBV20-1|TRBJ2-5|NA|16|NA
CSAGTTGGDSPETQYF
TGCAGTGCTGGGACCACGGGGGGCGATTCTCCAGAGACCCAGTACTTC
>TRBV20-1|TRBJ2-1|TRBD2|15|NA
CSVSSGRSSYNEQFF
TGCAGTGTCTCTAGCGGGAGAAGCTCCTACAATGAGCAGTTCTTC
>TRBV4-3|TRBJ1-2|NA|18|few
CASSLLLTGSESNYGYTF
TGCGCCAGCAGCCTTTTATTGACAGGATCCGAATCTAACTATGGCTACACCTTC
>TRBV4-3|TRBJ2-7|TRBD1|15|few
CASSLGQGKYYEQYF
TGCGCCAGCAGCTTAGGACAGGGAAAGTACTACGAGCAGTACTTC
>TRBV27|TRBJ2-5|TRBD2|14|few
CASSFFSSGSSAYF
TGTGCCAGCAGTTTCTTTTCTAGCGGGAGCTCTGCGTACTTC
>TRBV18|TRBJ2-7|NA|15|NA
CASSPQGQHSYEQYF
TGTGCCAGCTCACCACAGGGACAACACTCCTACGAGCAGTACTTC
>TRBV5-1|TRBJ2-1|NA|13|many
CASSERGYNEQFF
TGCGCCAGCAGTGAACGCGGATACAATGAGCAGTTCTTC
>TRBV9|TRBJ1-1|NA|14|few
CASSVVPANTEAFF
TGTGCCAGCAGCGTAGTTCCAGCCAACACTGAAGCTTTCTTT
>TRBV7-9|TRBJ1-2|TRBD1|11|NA
CASRGTDDYTF
TGTGCCAGCAGGGGGACAGATGACTACACCTTC
>TRBV6-2/TRBV6-3|TRBJ1-6|NA|15|NA
CAGSQQGPNNSPLHF
TGTGCCGGAAGTCAACAGGGCCCGAATAATTCACCCCTCCACTTT
>TRBV4-2|TRBJ2-7|TRBD2|16|few
CASSQWRLAGIYEQYF
TGTGCCAGCAGCCAATGGCGACTAGCGGGAATTTACGAGCAGTACTTC
>TRBV4-1|TRBJ1-2|NA|13|many
CASSQGDKADYTF
TGCGCCAGCAGCCAAGGGGATAAGGCAGACTACACCTTC
>TRBV12-5|TRBJ1-1|TRBD1|14|few
CASGLGQGGTEAFF
TGTGCTAGTGGTTTGGGACAGGGTGGCACTGAAGCTTTCTTT